Listed here are 22 T cell receptor beta chains from one sample, sequenced in a study of early T cells in non-severe SARS-CoV-2 infection. TCRdb re-called the 5' RACE reads with MiXCR, one entry per CDR3 protein. The sample lists about 58,000 distinct CDR3 sequences, 10% to 15% occurring once. Source material: whole blood. The receptors come from an adult who was a healthcare worker with PCR-confirmed SARS-CoV-2 infection or an uninfected control (not recorded which).

This clonotype was seen more than once but under ten times. The chain uses TRBV12-3 or TRBV12-4 and TRBJ2-7; TRBD1 might be the D (6 bases). This CDR3 contains 14 residues. V lost 6 bases to trimming and J lost 4 bases, with 16 bases between them. Written as DNA, the CDR3 is TGTGCCAGCAGGGTAGAACAGGGCGGTTACGAGCAGTACTTC. Protein sequence: CASRVEQGGYEQYF.

This chain links TRBV10-2 with TRBJ1-2; weak D call: TRBD1 (5 bases). Trimming took off 3 bases at V and 7 bases at J, with 15 bases between the two ends. The CDR3 contains 14 residues. Germline V gives CDR1 WSHSY, CDR2 SAAADI. The CDR3 sequence is CASSDNGAERGYTF. The CDR3 DNA reads as TGCGCCAGCAGTGATAATGGGGCCGAGCGTGGCTACACCTTC.

This chain joins TRBV28 and TRBJ2-5; D gene unclear. Per the germline V gene, CDR1 is MDHEN and CDR2 is SYDVKM. The ends were cut back, 6 bases at V and 5 bases at J, with 16 bases in the middle. The CDR3 loop spans 14 amino acids. CDR3 amino acids: CASSPHLPRETQYF. In DNA, the CDR3 is TGTGCCAGCAGCCCCCATCTGCCCCGGGAGACCCAGTACTTC.

This clonotype was observed a handful of times. A much larger clone sits a single nucleotide away, making a read error possible. V and J are TRBV7-9 and TRBJ2-1; possibly TRBD1 or TRBD2 for D (5 bases each). Deletions cut 6 bases from V and 0 bases from J, with 9 bases between. Germline V gene data show CDR1 as SEHNR and CDR2 as FQNEAQ (reference sequence). This CDR3 has 14 residues. CDR3: CASSEGSSYNEQFF. The CDR3 nucleotides read TGTGCCAGCAGTGAGGGGAGCTCCTACAATGAGCAGTTCTTC.

The chain has TRBV2 and TRBJ2-3; D is uncertain. Germline V CDR1 and CDR2: SNHLY, FYNNEI. The CDR3 is 13 residues long. Trimming shortened V by 0 bases and J by 8 bases, and 9 bases separated the two germline ends. The CDR3: CASSEAAGTTQYF. CDR3 DNA sequence: TGTGCCAGCAGTGAAGCGGCAGGTACTACGCAGTATTTT.

This clonotype was seen a few times. The J gene is TRBJ2-3, the V gene TRBV6-2 or TRBV6-3, with a tentative D call TRBD2 (6 bases). Trimming shortened V by 7 bases and J by 3 bases, and 17 bases separated the two germline ends. The length of the CDR3 is 15 residues. Per the germline V gene, CDR1 is MNHEY and CDR2 is SVGEGT. The CDR3 sequence is CASNTNGRRTDTQYF. The DNA of the CDR3 is TGTGCCAGCAACACTAACGGGAGACGGACAGATACGCAGTATTTT.

This clonotype was found many times. For the CDR3, the DNA is TGTGCCAGCAGTGATAGGGGTTATGGAACTGAAGCTTTCTTT. Translation: CASSDRGYGTEAFF. This chain joins TRBV6-1 and TRBJ1-1; D is possibly TRBD1 (5 bases). V was pared by 3 bases and J by 5 bases, with 13 bases between. In germline, CDR1 is MNHNS, CDR2 SASEGT. This CDR3 spans 14 amino acids.

The chain recombines TRBV19 with TRBJ2-1; D ambiguous. The CDR3 is 14 residues long. V was pared by 10 bases and J by 7 bases, with 20 bases between. CDR1 and CDR2 (germline): LNHDA, SQIVND (reference sequence). The CDR3 DNA follows: TGTGCCACCTACGGAGCCCTGAGATTTAATGAGCAGTTCTTC. The encoded protein is CATYGALRFNEQFF.

This clonotype has at least ten counts. This chain joins TRBV12-3 or TRBV12-4 and TRBJ2-7; D possibly corresponds to TRBD2 (6 bases). The CDR3 extends over 13 amino acids. Trimming shortened V by 5 bases and J by 1 base, and 9 bases separated the two germline ends. The CDR3: CASSGDFSYEQYF. CDR3 nucleotide sequence: TGTGCCAGCAGTGGGGACTTTTCCTACGAGCAGTACTTC.

This clonotype appeared a few times. The chain is built from TRBV7-9 and TRBJ1-3; perhaps TRBD1 as D (5 bases). Trimming stripped 1 base from V and 1 base from J, with 11 bases between. This CDR3 spans 16 amino acids. Germline CDR1 reads SEHNR; CDR2 reads FQNEAQ (reference sequence). The CDR3 sequence: CASSLGDSRSGNTIYF. CDR3 coding DNA: TGTGCCAGCAGCTTAGGAGACAGTCGATCTGGAAACACCATATATTTT.

This clonotype was detected a few times. This chain joins TRBV20-1 and TRBJ2-1; the D is unclear. CDR3 size: 14 residues. Germline V CDR1 and CDR2: DFQATT, SNEGSKA (reference sequence). Deletions cut 1 base from V and 2 bases from J, with 9 bases between. DNA of the CDR3: TGCAGTGCTAGAGGTAGGGCTCCCTACAATGAGCAGTTCTTC. It translates to CSARGRAPYNEQFF.

This clonotype was detected many times. The chain couples TRBV11-2 to TRBJ2-3; D is possibly TRBD1 (6 bases). From germline, CDR1 is SGHAT and CDR2 FQNNGV. Trimming shortened V by 3 bases and J by 2 bases, and 15 bases separated the two germline ends. CDR3 length: 16 amino acids. The CDR3 loop is CASSLGRGSHTDTQYF. CDR3 bases: TGTGCCAGCAGCTTGGGCAGGGGATCCCACACAGATACGCAGTATTTT.

A few counts support this clonotype. The chain recombines TRBV18 with TRBJ1-1, with D possibly matching TRBD1 (5 bases). The V end lost 3 bases, the J end lost 3 bases, and 14 bases lay between the germline ends. CDR1 and CDR2 from the germline V gene are KGHSH and LQKENI. This CDR3 contains 15 residues. The CDR3 loop is CASSPQGGFDTEAFF. The DNA for the CDR3 is TGTGCCAGCTCACCCCAGGGAGGGTTTGACACTGAAGCTTTCTTT.

J is TRBJ2-1 and V is TRBV7-2; TRBD2 aligns across 9 bases. Germline loops: CDR1 SGHTA, CDR2 FQGNSA. J gave up 6 bases and V 0 bases, and 3 bases lay outside the gene matches. The CDR3 is made up of 15 amino acids. This CDR3 reads CASSLAREGLNEQFF. The CDR3 region has the DNA TGTGCCAGCAGCTTAGCGCGGGAGGGCCTCAATGAGCAGTTCTTC.

This clonotype was observed many times. This chain joins TRBV3-1 and TRBJ1-4; D is unresolved. V lost 4 bases and J 5 bases, leaving 11 bases between the germline ends. There are 14 residues in the CDR3. CDR1 is LGHDT, CDR2 YNNKEL, per germline (reference sequence). The CDR3 loop is CASSPIGRNEKLFF. DNA of the CDR3: TGTGCCAGCAGCCCTATCGGCAGGAATGAAAAACTGTTTTTT.

This clonotype was seen only a few times. The chain combines TRBV2 with TRBJ2-5; 8 positions match TRBD2. J gave up 7 bases and V 6 bases, and 13 bases lay outside the gene matches. The CDR3 is 15 residues long. Germline V CDR1 and CDR2: SNHLY, FYNNEI. The CDR3 reads CASRLEEGLVGTQYF. The CDR3 DNA reads TGTGCCAGCAGATTGGAGGAGGGACTAGTCGGGACCCAGTACTTC.

This clonotype has a handful of counts. This chain joins TRBV29-1 and TRBJ2-7; D may be TRBD2 (5 bases). From germline, CDR1 is SQVTM and CDR2 ANQGSEA. The CDR3 has 13 amino acids. Trimming took 4 bases from V and 6 from J, leaving 16 bases between them. The CDR3 DNA is TGCAGCGTTGCAGCGGCGAGCAGCGGCGAGCAGTACTTC. This codes for CSVAAASSGEQYF.

Only a few counts were recorded for this clonotype. The chain is built from TRBV19 and TRBJ1-6, with D perhaps matching TRBD1 (6 bases). V lost 6 bases, J lost 7 bases, and 10 bases lay in between. The CDR3 consists of 13 residues. Germline lookup yields CDR1 LNHDA and CDR2 SQIVND (reference sequence). The CDR3 DNA reads as TGTGCCAGTAGCGGACAGCGAAATTCACCCCTCCACTTT. Amino acid sequence: CASSGQRNSPLHF. The variable domain in full, with the rest retrieved from reference TRBV19 and TRBJ1-6, is DGGITQSPKYLFRKEGQNVTLSCEQNLNHDAMYWYRQDPGQGLRLIYYSQIVNDFQKGDIAEGYSVSREKKESFPLTVTSAQKNPTAFYLCASSGQRNSPLHFGNGTRLTVT.

This clonotype was seen more than once but under ten times. The rearrangement links TRBV28 to TRBJ1-1; D is unclear. The V end lost 8 bases, the J end lost 1 base, and 5 bases lay between the germline ends. Per germline, CDR1 MDHEN and CDR2 SYDVKM. The CDR3 is 11 amino acids. The CDR3 spells CASLRNTEAFF. The DNA for the CDR3 is TGTGCCAGCCTGCGGAACACTGAAGCTTTCTTT.

This clonotype was recorded at least ten times. The chain links TRBV9 to TRBJ1-1; D is perhaps TRBD1 (5 bases). The V end lost 6 bases, the J end lost 3 bases, and 15 bases lay between the germline ends. The CDR3 sequence is 14 residues long. CDR1 and CDR2 (germline): SGDLS, YYNGEE. The CDR3 spells CASTYALGDTEAFF. The DNA of the CDR3 is TGTGCCAGCACCTATGCCTTAGGGGACACTGAAGCTTTCTTT.

This clonotype occurred many times. J is TRBJ1-1 and V is TRBV6-2 or TRBV6-3, with a tentative D call TRBD1 (5 bases). In germline, CDR1 is MNHEY, CDR2 SVGEGT. The CDR3 loop spans 12 amino acids. The V and J ends lost 2 bases and 7 bases respectively, with 8 bases between them. CDR3 residues: CASSYGGVEAFF. The CDR3 coding sequence is TGTGCCAGCAGTTACGGGGGGGTTGAAGCTTTCTTT.

The rearrangement links TRBV7-2 to TRBJ2-5; 12 positions match TRBD2. V trimming: 6 bases; J trimming: 2 bases; junction bases outside the gene matches: 10. Per germline, CDR1 SGHTA and CDR2 FQGNSA. This CDR3 comprises 17 residues. CDR3 nucleotides: TGTGCCAGCAGGCGAAGACTAGCGGGAGTGGCTCAAGAGACCCAGTACTTC. This codes for CASRRRLAGVAQETQYF.